Listed here is a single T cell receptor beta chain. Its target is not known. Looked up from germline, CDR1 is MDHEN and CDR2 is SYDVKM. This CDR3 is built from 17 residues. The germline V and J ends were trimmed by 6 bases and 10 bases, with 28 bases remaining between them. The sample is drawn from a study of PD-1 blockade in classical Hodgkin lymphoma. Each and every patient relapsed after autologous stem cell transplantation, and patients got differing brentuximab vedotin exposure. Out of thawed PBMCs, magnetic negative selection purified CD4+ T cells. Study-level points and caveats: By C4D1 there was a significant rise in CD4+ TCR diversity but not in CD8+ TCR diversity. Healthy donors reportedly exceeded newly diagnosed patients in baseline TCR diversity.

Clones were read by immunoSEQ multiplex PCR, and TCRdb kept only the in-frame ones, dropping some. The profile covers about 16,000 clones, with 85% appearing a single time and 1% taken by the ten largest. The sequencing used CD4+ T cells from blood, collected at baseline. The clonotype was recovered from a human donor with classical Hodgkin lymphoma. The chain employs TRBV28 and TRBJ2-1; D gene uncertain. In nucleotides, the CDR3 is TGTGCCAGCAGCTATCGACCCTTTCCCCCGTTCATAAAGGAGCAGTTCTTC. This encodes CASSYRPFPPFIKEQFF.